This T cell receptor (beta chain) stems from a study of neurological immune-mediated disorders. Study-level points and caveats: No sharing of CDR3 amino acid sequences was observed among expanded clones across subjects, suggesting private repertoires in all groups.

Time point reported: longitudinal time-point 2. The group of healthy controls was made up of people who were blood bank volunteers in Maryland, USA. The unsorted libraries were made from 2 million PBMCs kept at -80 C. By 5'RACE with 10-nucleotide random UMIs, the cDNA was made. Each CDR3 protein gets one entry after TCRdb re-called the 5' RACE reads with MiXCR. This table holds more than 55,000 distinct CDR3 sequences, roughly 9.8% found once. The CDR3 runs 14 residues. Germline V CDR1 and CDR2: MNHNY, SVGAGI (reference sequence). V shed 6 bases, J shed 8 bases, and the junction held 9 bases outside the gene matches. Ten or more counts support this clonotype. Its antigen is unidentified.

Sample: PBMCs. The receptor was isolated from a man aged 30 to 45 in good health. V usage is TRBV6-6 and J usage is TRBJ1-4, with 7 bases identical to TRBD1. The CDR3 loop reads CASSSDRADEKLFF. CDR3 DNA: TGTGCCAGCAGCTCTGACAGGGCGGACGAAAAACTGTTTTTT.